What follows describes a single T cell receptor beta chain. Its antigen is unknown. This may come from a read error, since a much larger clone is one base off. The sample has other DNA sequences that encode this CDR3 too. This sample is drawn from a study of shared clonotypes between healthy human individuals. Overall study: With ages of 18 to 49, the donors were two women and a few men. Study-wide points: Compared with memory subsets, naive subsets generally had larger estimated richness.

In the study's own analysis: ImmunoSEQ output lacked quality scores and full-length reads, limiting matched filtering. Using immunoSEQ multiplex PCR, the repertoire was profiled, and TCRdb retains in-frame clones only, with some absent. The DNA was the basis for D and trimming; V, J and clone size are from that table. The sample lists 650,000 to 800,000 clones; roughly 72% were seen once. Between the trimmed V and J ends, which lost 4 bases and 2 bases, there was a span of 4 bases. The CDR3 loop spans 12 amino acids. From germline, CDR1 is SEHNR and CDR2 FQNEAQ (reference sequence). The chain joins TRBV7-9 to TRBJ2-3; D gene uncertain. Material for sequencing was memory CD4+ T cells sorted from blood. The subset here: CD45RA-negative fraction. The sequence was collected from a woman aged 25 to 45 in good health. The CDR3 DNA is TGTGCCAGCAGCTCGTTCACAGATACGCAGTATTTT. This encodes CASSSFTDTQYF.